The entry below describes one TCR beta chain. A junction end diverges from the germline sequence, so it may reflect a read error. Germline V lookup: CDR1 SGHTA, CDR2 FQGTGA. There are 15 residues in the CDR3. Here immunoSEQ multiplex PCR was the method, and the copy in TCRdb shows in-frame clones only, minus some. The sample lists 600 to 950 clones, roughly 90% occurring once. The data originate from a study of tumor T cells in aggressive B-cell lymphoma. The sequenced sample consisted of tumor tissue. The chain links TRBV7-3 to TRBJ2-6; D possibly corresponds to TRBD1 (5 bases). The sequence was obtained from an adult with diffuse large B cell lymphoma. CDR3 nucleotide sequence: TGTGCCAGCAGCCCCCTTGGGGCTGGGGCCAACATCCTGACTTTC. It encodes CASSPLGAGANILTF.